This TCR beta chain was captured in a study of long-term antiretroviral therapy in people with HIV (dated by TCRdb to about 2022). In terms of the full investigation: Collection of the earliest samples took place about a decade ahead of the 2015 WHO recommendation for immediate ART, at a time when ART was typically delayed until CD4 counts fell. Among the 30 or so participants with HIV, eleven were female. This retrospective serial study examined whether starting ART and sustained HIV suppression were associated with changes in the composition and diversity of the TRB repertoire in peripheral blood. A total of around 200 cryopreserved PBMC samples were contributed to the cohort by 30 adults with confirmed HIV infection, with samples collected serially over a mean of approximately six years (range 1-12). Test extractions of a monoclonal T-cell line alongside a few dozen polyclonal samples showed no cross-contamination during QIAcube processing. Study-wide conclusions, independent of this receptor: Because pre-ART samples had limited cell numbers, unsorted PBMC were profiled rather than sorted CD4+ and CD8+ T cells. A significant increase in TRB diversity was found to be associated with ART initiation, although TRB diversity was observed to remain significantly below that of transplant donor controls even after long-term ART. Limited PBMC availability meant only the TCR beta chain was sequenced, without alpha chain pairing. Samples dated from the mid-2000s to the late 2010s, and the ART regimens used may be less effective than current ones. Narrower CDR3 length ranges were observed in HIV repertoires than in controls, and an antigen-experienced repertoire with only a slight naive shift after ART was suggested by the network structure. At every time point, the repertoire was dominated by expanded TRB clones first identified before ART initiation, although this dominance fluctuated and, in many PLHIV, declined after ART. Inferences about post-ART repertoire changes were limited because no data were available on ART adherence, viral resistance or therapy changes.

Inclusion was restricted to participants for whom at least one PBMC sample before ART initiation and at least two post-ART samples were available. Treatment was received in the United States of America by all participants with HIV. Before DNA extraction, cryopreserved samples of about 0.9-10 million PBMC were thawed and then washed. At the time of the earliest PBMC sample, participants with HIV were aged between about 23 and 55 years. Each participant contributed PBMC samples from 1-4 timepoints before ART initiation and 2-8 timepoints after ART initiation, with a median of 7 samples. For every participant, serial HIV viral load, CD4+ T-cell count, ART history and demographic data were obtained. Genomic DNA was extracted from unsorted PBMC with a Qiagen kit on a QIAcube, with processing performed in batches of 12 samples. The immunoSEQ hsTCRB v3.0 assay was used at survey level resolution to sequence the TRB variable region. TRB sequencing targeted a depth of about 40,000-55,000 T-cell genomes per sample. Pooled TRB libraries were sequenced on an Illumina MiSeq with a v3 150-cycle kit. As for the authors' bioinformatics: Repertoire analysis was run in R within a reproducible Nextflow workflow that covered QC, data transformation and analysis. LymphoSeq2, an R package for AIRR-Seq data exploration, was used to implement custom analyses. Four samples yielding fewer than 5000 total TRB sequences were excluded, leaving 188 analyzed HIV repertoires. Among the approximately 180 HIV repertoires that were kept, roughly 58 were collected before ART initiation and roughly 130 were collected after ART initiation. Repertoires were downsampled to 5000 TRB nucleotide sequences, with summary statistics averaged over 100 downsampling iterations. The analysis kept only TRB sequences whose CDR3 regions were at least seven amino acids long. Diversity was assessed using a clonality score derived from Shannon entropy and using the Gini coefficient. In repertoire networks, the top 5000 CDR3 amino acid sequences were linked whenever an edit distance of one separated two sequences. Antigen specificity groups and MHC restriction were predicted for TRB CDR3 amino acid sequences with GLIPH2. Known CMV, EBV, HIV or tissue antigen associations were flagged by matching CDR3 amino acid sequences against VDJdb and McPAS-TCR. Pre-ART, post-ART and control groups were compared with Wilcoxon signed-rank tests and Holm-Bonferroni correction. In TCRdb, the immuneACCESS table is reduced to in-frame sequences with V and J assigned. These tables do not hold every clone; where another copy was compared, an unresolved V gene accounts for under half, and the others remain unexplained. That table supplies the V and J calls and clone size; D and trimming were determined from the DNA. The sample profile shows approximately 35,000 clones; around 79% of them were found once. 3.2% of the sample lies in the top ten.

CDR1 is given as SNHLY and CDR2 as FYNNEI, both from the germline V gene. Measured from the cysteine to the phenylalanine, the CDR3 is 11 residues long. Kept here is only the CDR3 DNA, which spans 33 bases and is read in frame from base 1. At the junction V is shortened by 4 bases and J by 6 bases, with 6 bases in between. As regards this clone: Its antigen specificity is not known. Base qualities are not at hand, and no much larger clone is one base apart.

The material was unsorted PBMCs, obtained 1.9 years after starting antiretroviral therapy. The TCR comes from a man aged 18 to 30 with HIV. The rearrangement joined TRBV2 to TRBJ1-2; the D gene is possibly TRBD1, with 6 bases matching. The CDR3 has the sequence CASSGQDGYTF. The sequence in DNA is TGTGCCAGCAGTGGACAGGATGGCTACACCTTC.